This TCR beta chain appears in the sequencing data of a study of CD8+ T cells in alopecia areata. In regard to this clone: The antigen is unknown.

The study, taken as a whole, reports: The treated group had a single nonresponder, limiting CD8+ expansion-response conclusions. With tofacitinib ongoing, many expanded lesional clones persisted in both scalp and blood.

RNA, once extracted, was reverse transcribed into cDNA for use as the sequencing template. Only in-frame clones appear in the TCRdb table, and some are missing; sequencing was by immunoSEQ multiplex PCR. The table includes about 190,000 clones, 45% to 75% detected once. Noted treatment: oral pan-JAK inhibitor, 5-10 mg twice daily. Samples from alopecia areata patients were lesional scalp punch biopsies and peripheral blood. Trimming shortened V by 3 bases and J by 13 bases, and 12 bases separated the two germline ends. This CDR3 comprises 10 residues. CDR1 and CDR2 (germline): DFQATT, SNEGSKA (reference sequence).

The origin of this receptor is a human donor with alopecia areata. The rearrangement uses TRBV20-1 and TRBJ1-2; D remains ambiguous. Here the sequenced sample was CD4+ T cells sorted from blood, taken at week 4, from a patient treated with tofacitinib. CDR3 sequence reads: CSASPALLTF. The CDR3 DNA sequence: TGCAGTGCTAGTCCGGCCTTGCTCACCTTC.